Reported below is one T cell receptor (beta chain). TCRdb re-analysed the 5' RACE reads in MiXCR, keeping a single row per CDR3 protein. The table has more than 350,000 distinct CDR3 sequences, around 21% seen once. This record comes from a study of T-cell memory formation after mild COVID-19. Germline CDR1 reads MNHEY; CDR2 reads SMNVEV (reference sequence). Deletions cut 11 bases from V and 4 bases from J, with 23 bases between. CDR3 length: 15 residues. Sequencing was performed on PBMCs or a T cell subset sorted from them (not recorded which). The TCR was taken from an adult woman who had mild COVID-19 (a few samples of this study predate the infection). Cell type and time point are not known. The chain is built from TRBV27 and TRBJ1-2; D is unresolved. CDR3: CAAGGGVAGSYGYTF. The CDR3, as DNA: TGTGCCGCCGGTGGCGGGGTGGCTGGAAGCTATGGCTACACCTTC.